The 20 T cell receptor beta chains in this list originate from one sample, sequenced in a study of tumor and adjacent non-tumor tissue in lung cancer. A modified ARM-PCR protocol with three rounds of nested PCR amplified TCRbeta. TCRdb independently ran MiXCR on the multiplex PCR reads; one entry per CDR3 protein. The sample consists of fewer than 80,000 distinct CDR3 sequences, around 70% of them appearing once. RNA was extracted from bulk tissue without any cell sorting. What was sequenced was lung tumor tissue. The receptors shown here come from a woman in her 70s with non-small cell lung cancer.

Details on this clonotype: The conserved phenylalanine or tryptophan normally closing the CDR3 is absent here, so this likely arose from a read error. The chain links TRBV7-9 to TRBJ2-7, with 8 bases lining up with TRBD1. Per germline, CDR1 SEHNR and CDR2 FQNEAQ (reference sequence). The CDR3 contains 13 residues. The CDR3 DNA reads TGTGTCACTGACCGGGACAGGAACTACGAGCAGTACCTC. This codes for CVTDRDRNYEQYL.

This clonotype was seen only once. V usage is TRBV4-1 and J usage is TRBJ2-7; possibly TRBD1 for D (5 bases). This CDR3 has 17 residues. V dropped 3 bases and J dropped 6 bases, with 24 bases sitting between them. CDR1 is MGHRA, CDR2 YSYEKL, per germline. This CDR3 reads CASSHLYSRVRVPEQYF. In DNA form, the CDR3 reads TGCGCCAGCAGCCACCTGTACTCGAGAGTCAGGGTACCCGAGCAGTACTTC.

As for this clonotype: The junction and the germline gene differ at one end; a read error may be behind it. The CDR3 sequence is CTSSFTSGTTDTQYF. CDR3 sequence (DNA): TGTACCAGCAGCTTCACTAGTGGTACCACAGATACGCAGTATTTT. The rearrangement joins TRBV11-2 to TRBJ2-3; TRBD2 might be the D (5 bases). Germline lookup yields CDR1 SGHAT and CDR2 FQNNGV. The CDR3 covers 15 residues.

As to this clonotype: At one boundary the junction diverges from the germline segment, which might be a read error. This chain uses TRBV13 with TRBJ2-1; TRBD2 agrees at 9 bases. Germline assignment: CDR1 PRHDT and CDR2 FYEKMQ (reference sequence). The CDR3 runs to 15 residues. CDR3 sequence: CANSPWREGDNEQFF. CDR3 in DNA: TGTGCCAACAGCCCGTGGCGGGAGGGGGACAATGAGCAGTTCTTC.

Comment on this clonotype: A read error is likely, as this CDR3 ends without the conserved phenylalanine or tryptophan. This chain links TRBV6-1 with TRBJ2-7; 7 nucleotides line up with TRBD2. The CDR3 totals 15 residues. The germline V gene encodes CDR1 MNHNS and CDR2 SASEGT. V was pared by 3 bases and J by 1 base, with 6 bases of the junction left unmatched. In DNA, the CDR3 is TGTGCCAGCAGTGATGCGGGGGTGCTGTCCTACGAGCAGTACATC. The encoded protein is CASSDAGVLSYEQYI.

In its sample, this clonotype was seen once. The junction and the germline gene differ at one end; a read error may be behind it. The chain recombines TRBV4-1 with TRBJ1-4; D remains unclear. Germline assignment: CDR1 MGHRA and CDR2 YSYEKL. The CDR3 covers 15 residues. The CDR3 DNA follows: TGCGCCATCAGCCAAGCTCTCGGGGAGAGTGAAATACTGTTTTTT. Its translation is CAISQALGESEILFF.

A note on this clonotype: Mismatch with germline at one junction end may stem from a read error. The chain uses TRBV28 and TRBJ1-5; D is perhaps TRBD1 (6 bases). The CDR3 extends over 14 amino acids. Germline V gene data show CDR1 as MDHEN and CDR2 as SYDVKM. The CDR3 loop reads CASSAPGGNHPQHF. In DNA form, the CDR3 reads TGTGCCAGCAGTGCTCCGGGGGGCAATCATCCCCAGCATTTT.

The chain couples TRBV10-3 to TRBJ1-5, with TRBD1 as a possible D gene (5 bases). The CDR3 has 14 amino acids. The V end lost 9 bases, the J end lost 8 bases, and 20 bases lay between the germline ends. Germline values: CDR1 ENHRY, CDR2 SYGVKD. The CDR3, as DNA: TGTGCCATTTCCCCTGGGAGTGGGGACGAGCCCCAGCATTTT. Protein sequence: CAISPGSGDEPQHF.

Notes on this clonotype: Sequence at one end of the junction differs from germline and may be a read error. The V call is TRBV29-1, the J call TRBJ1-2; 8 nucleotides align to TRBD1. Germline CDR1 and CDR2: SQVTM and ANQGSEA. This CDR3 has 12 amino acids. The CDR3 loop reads CNVGSGGYGYTF. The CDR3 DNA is TGCAACGTTGGATCAGGGGGCTATGGCTATACCTTC.

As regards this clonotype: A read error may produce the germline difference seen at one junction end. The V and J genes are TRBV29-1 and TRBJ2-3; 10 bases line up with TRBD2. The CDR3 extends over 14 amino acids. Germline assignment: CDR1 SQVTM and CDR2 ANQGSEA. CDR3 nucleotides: TGCAGCGTTGGGAGTAGCGGGGGGACAGGTACGCAGTATTTT. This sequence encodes CSVGSSGGTGTQYF.

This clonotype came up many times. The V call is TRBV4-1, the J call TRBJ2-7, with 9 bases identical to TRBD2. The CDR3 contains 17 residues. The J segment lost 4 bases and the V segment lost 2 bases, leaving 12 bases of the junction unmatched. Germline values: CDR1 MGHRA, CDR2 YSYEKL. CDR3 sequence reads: CASSQRTPREGQYEQYF. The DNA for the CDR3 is TGCGCCAGCAGCCAAAGAACCCCGCGGGAGGGCCAATACGAGCAGTACTTC.

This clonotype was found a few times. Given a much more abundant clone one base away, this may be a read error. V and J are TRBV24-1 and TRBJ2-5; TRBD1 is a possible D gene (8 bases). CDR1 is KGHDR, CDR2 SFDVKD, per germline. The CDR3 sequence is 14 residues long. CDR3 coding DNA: TGTGTCACCAGTGTTGGACAGGGAGGGGAGACCCAGTACTTC. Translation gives CVTSVGQGGETQYF.

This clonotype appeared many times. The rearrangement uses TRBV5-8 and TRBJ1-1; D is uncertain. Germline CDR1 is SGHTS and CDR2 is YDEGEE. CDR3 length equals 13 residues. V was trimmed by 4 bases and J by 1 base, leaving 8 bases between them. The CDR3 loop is CASSRPPNTEAFF. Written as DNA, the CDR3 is TGTGCCAGCAGCCGTCCCCCGAACACTGAAGCTTTCTTT.

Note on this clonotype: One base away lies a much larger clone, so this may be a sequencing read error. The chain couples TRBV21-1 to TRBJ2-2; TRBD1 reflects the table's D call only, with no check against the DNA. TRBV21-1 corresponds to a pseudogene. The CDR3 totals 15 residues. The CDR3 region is CTSSTRGRATGELFF. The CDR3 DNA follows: TGTACCAGCAGCACCAGGGGGCGTGCCACCGGGGAGCTGTTTTTT.

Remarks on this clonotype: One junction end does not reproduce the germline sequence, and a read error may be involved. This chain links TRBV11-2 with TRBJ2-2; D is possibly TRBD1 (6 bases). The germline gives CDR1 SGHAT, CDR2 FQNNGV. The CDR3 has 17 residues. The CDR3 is CASSLQGRGSGTGEQFF. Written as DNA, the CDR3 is TGCGCCAGCAGCTTACAGGGACGTGGGAGCGGAACCGGGGAGCAGTTTTTC.

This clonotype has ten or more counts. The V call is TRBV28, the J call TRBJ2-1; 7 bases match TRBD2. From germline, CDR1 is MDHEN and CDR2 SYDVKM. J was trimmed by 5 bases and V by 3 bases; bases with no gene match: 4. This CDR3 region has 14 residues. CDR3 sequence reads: CASSLRERHNEQFF. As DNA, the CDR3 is TGTGCCAGCAGTTTGCGGGAGCGTCACAATGAGCAGTTCTTC.

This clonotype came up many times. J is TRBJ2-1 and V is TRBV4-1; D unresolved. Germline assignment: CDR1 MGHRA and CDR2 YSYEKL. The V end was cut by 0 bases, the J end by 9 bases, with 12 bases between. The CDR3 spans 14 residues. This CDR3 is CASSQDLGYPEQFF. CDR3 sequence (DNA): TGCGCCAGCAGCCAAGATCTCGGATACCCTGAGCAGTTCTTC.

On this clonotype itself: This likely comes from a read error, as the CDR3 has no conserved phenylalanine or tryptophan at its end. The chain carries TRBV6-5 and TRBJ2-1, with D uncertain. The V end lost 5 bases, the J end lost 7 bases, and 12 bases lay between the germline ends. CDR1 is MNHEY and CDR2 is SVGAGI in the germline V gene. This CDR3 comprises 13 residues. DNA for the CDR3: TGTGCCAGCAGTACACTATTGGGGAATGAGCAGTTCTCC. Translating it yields CASSTLLGNEQFS.

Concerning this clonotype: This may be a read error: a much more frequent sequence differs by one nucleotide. The CDR3 is CPWSVPGVVKNIQYF. CDR3 coding DNA: TGTCCCTGGAGTGTTCCGGGGGTGGTCAAAAACATTCAGTACTTC. The gene calls are TRBV30 and TRBJ2-4, with D perhaps TRBD2 (6 bases). Per the germline V gene, CDR1 is GTSNPN and CDR2 is SVGIG (reference sequence). The CDR3 is 15 amino acids.

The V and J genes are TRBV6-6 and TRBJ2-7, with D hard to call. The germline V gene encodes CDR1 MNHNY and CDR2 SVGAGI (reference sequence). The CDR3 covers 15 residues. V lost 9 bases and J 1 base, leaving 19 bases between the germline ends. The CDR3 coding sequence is TGTGCCAGTAGTAGAGCCTGGGCAGGTTCCTACGAGCAGTACTTC. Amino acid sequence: CASSRAWAGSYEQYF.